This TCR beta chain was sequenced during a study of shared clonotypes between healthy human individuals. Study information: CD4 naive cells filled three plates per donor, CD4 memory three, CD8 naive two and CD8 memory one.

Once extracted for a subset, genomic DNA was divided evenly among several immunoSEQ plates. Libraries were prepared by immunoSEQ multiplex PCR; TCRdb keeps only in-frame clonotypes and omits some of them. Of some 630,000 clones in the sample, about two thirds were seen once. For this clone: No antigen is known for it.

General study points: Limited genetic and exposure-history diversity came from having few donors. Memory subsets had estimated richness that was generally smaller than that of naive subsets.

V lost 6 bases, J lost 1 base, and 6 bases lay in between. Germline V gives CDR1 WSHSY, CDR2 SAAADI. The CDR3 extends over 12 amino acids. Sequencing used memory CD4+ T cells sorted from blood. Subset denoted: CD45RA-negative fraction. This receptor was taken from a woman aged 25 to 39 in good health. The gene calls are TRBV10-2 and TRBJ2-5, with no clear D. The DNA for the CDR3 is TGCGCCAGCAGGAGGAGCCAAGAGACCCAGTACTTC. Amino acid sequence: CASRRSQETQYF.